Listed here is a single TCR beta chain. This record belongs to a study of blood T cell repertoires in COVID-19. CDR1 is MDHEN and CDR2 is SYDVKM in the germline V gene. The CDR3 sequence is 11 residues long. Trimming took off 10 bases at V and 1 base at J, with 4 bases between the two ends. TCRdb's table, derived via immunoSEQ multiplex PCR, lists solely in-frame clones and lacks some. The sample holds 55,000 to 80,000 clones; about three quarters are singletons and the top ten take 5% to 5.5%. This TCR derives from a human donor in a cohort sampled during active COVID-19. The chain couples TRBV28 to TRBJ2-2, with no clear D. Sequenced sample: peripheral blood. CDR3 nucleotide sequence: TGTGCCACCCAGAACACCGGGGAGCTGTTTTTT. Protein sequence: CATQNTGELFF.